What follows is one TCR beta chain and its context. The antigen remains undetermined. This sample was included in a study of cytomegalovirus exposure and HLA in healthy donors. Findings and caveats of the study: The dataset shows that most TCR sequences were rare, while some public TCRs occurred in many donors. In vitro checks showed that a few CMV-associated chains really do target CMV antigens. According to reports, the classifier identified cytomegalovirus status with high specificity and sensitivity. Cytomegalovirus association was assigned to 150 to 200 TCR beta chains.

Profiling relied on immunoSEQ multiplex PCR, and the TCRdb table lists in-frame clones only, not all of them. The sample has about 120,000 clones, more than 75% seen once. The CDR3 is 16 amino acids. V lost 0 bases and J lost 5; bases outside the gene matches: 7. The germline V gene has CDR1 SGDLS and CDR2 YYNGEE. The source of this sequence is a man aged 18 to 29 in good health and CMV-seronegative. The sequenced material came from PBMCs. The chain couples TRBV9 to TRBJ1-4; 7 bases line up with TRBD1. CDR3 amino acids: CASSVDTGEINEKLFF. The CDR3 DNA sequence: TGTGCCAGCAGCGTAGACACAGGGGAAATAAATGAAAAACTGTTTTTT.